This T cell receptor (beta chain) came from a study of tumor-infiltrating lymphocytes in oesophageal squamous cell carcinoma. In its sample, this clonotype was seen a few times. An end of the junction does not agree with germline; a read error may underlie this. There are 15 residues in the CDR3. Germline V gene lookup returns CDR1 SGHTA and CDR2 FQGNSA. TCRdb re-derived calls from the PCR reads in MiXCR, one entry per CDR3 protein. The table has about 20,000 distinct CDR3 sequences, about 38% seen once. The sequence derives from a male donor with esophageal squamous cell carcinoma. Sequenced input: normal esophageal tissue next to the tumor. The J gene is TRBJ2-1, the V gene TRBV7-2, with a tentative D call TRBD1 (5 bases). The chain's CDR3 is CASSSTGWGNSPLHF. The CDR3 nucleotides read TGTGCCAGCAGTTCAACAGGATGGGGTAATTCACCCCTCCACTTC. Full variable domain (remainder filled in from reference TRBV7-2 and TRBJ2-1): GAGVSQSPSNKVTEKGKDVELRCDPISGHTALYWYRQSLGQGLEFLIYFQGNSAPDKSGLPSDRFSAERTGGSVSTLTIQRTQQEDSAVYLCASSSTGWGNSPLHFGPGTRLTVL.